These 22 T cell receptor beta chains came from one sample sequenced in a study. TCRdb re-called the 5' RACE reads through MiXCR, storing one row per CDR3 protein. Among approximately 57,000 distinct CDR3 sequences, around 20% were seen once, and the ten largest hold 3.2%. The sorted Tregs were CD4+CD25+CD127-/low cells. What was sequenced was tumor-infiltrating Tregs sorted from the breast tumor. Source of these receptors: a female donor with breast cancer.

This clonotype has ten or more counts. CDR3 in amino acids: CASSSDGAPRRAKNIQYF. The CDR3 DNA reads TGCGCCAGCAGCTCCGACGGGGCACCTCGGAGGGCCAAAAACATTCAGTACTTC. V gene TRBV5-1 combines with J gene TRBJ2-4; either TRBD1 or TRBD2 may fit D (5 bases each). Germline CDR1 SGHRS, CDR2 YFSETQ. The CDR3 is made up of 18 amino acids. The V end was cut by 3 bases, the J end by 1 base, with 20 bases between. The variable domain in full, with the rest retrieved from reference TRBV5-1 and TRBJ2-4, is KAGVTQTPRYLIKTRGQQVTLSCSPISGHRSVSWYQQTPGQGLQFLFEYFSETQRNKGNFPGRFSGRQFSNSRSEMNVSTLELGDSALYLCASSSDGAPRRAKNIQYFGAGTRLSVL.

The chain employs TRBV6-5 and TRBJ1-5; 8 bases are a match to TRBD1. The CDR3 sequence is 15 residues long. The V gene end was trimmed by 3 bases and the J gene end by 7 bases; junction bases not matched to a gene: 8. Germline V gene data show CDR1 as MNHEY and CDR2 as SVGAGI. The CDR3 protein is CASSYKGQGGQPQHF. In nucleotides, the CDR3 is TGTGCCAGCAGTTATAAAGGACAGGGTGGCCAGCCCCAGCATTTT.

This clonotype came up many times. The chain links TRBV12-3 or TRBV12-4 to TRBJ2-6; no clear D. V was clipped by 2 bases and J by 0 bases, with 5 bases between them. The CDR3 contains 15 residues. The DNA for the CDR3 is TGTGCCAGCAGTTTACACGGCTCTGGGGCCAACGTCCTGACTTTC. As protein: CASSLHGSGANVLTF.

There are a few counts of this clonotype. This rearrangement joins TRBV27 to TRBJ2-6, with D unclear. Germline V gene lookup returns CDR1 MNHEY and CDR2 SMNVEV (reference sequence). The CDR3 length is 16 residues. V shed 2 bases and J shed 3 bases, with 11 bases lying between them. The CDR3 sequence: CASSLGPRFGANVLTF. CDR3 in DNA: TGTGCCAGCAGTTTAGGCCCCAGGTTTGGGGCCAACGTCCTGACTTTC.

The CDR3 loop reads CASSQGGQTRYTF. DNA of the CDR3: TGTGCCAGCAGCCAAGGCGGACAGACTAGGTACACCTTC. V gene TRBV3-1 combines with J gene TRBJ1-2, with D maybe TRBD1 (6 bases). CDR1 and CDR2 (germline): LGHDT, YNNKEL (reference sequence). CDR3 size: 13 residues. V lost 1 base to trimming and J lost 11 bases, with 14 bases between them. Looking up the rest from reference TRBV3-1 and TRBJ1-2 gives the full variable domain: DTAVSQTPKYLVTQMGNDKSIKCEQNLGHDTMYWYKQDSKKFLKIMFSYNNKELIINETVPNRFSPKSPDKAHLNLHINSLELGDSAVYFCASSQGGQTRYTFGSGTRLTVV.

This clonotype was counted between two and nine times. The V call is TRBV29-1, the J call TRBJ1-5; maybe TRBD1 (6 bases). The V end was cut by 6 bases, the J end by 3 bases, with 12 bases between. Germline CDR1 and CDR2: SQVTM and ANQGSEA. This CDR3 is built from 13 residues. CDR3 in DNA: TGCAGCGTCCGGGACACTATCAATCAGCCCCAGCATTTT. Translated, it gives CSVRDTINQPQHF. The full variable domain, its missing parts supplied by reference TRBV29-1 and TRBJ1-5, is SAVISQKPSRDICQRGTSLTIQCQVDSQVTMMFWYRQQPGQSLTLIATANQGSEATYESGFVIDKFPISRPNLTFSTLTVSNMSPEDSSIYLCSVRDTINQPQHFGDGTRLSIL.

This clonotype was observed a few times. Written as DNA, the CDR3 is TGCGCCAGCAGCCCGGGACAGGGTCTTAGCAATCAGCCCCAGCATTTT. Its translation: CASSPGQGLSNQPQHF. The rearrangement links TRBV5-1 to TRBJ1-5; 9 nucleotides match TRBD1. CDR1 is SGHRS, CDR2 YFSETQ, per germline. The ends lost 4 bases at V and 0 bases at J; junction bases unmatched: 5. This CDR3 has 16 residues.

Comment on this clonotype: This may stem from a read error, because a much larger clone lies one nucleotide away. J is TRBJ2-7 and V is TRBV20-1, with 13 bases identical to TRBD2. Germline values: CDR1 DFQATT, CDR2 SNEGSKA (reference sequence). This CDR3 region has 17 residues. For the CDR3, the DNA is TGCAGTGCTTCCTCGGGACTAGCGGGATCGAGTTCCTACAAGCAGTACTTC. It yields the protein CSASSGLAGSSSYKQYF.

This clonotype was seen a few times. This chain links TRBV7-2 with TRBJ2-7; 9 bases match TRBD2. There are 17 residues in the CDR3. V gave up 5 bases and J gave up 3 bases; unmatched junction bases: 14. The germline CDR1 and CDR2 sequences are SGHTA and FQGNSA. CDR3 in amino acids: CASSLRGAGGTIYEQYF. CDR3 sequence (DNA): TGTGCCAGCAGCCTCAGGGGAGCGGGAGGCACAATCTACGAGCAGTACTTC.

The gene calls are TRBV5-1 and TRBJ2-7; D gene uncertain. Germline lookup yields CDR1 SGHRS and CDR2 YFSETQ. With 0 bases removed from V and 1 base from J, the gap between germline ends came to 11 bases. The CDR3 has 15 residues. CDR3 nucleotide sequence: TGCGCCAGCAGCTTGGCCGGAACAGCTTCCTACGAGCAGTACTTC. Encoded protein: CASSLAGTASYEQYF.

This chain joins TRBV7-3 and TRBJ1-1, with D unclear. The germline V gene has CDR1 SGHTA and CDR2 FQGTGA. The V gene lost 0 bases and the J gene lost 4 bases, with 15 bases spanning the gap. This CDR3 has 16 amino acids. CDR3 DNA sequence: TGTGCCAGCAGCTTAACATCTATATCCCGGGGCACTGAAGCTTTCTTT. Its translation is CASSLTSISRGTEAFF.

The CDR3 bases are TGCAGTGCTAGACCCCGGGGCAGAAACACCATATATTTT. This encodes CSARPRGRNTIYF. This chain connects TRBV20-1 to TRBJ1-3, with D tentatively TRBD1 (5 bases). The germline V gene encodes CDR1 DFQATT and CDR2 SNEGSKA (reference sequence). The CDR3 sequence is 13 residues long. With 2 bases removed from V and 5 bases from J, the gap between germline ends came to 10 bases.

The chain joins TRBV20-1 to TRBJ1-4; no clear D. Germline V CDR1 and CDR2: DFQATT, SNEGSKA (reference sequence). Trimming pared 5 bases from V and 5 bases from J, leaving 9 bases between. The length of the CDR3 is 12 residues. The CDR3 loop reads CSAEDENEKLFF. CDR3 DNA: TGCAGTGCTGAAGACGAGAATGAAAAACTGTTTTTT.

The chain employs TRBV6-1 and TRBJ2-3; D is tentatively TRBD1 or TRBD2 (5 bases each). Germline V gives CDR1 MNHNS, CDR2 SASEGT. Trimming shortened V by 6 bases and J by 3 bases, and 13 bases separated the two germline ends. The CDR3 loop spans 14 amino acids. CDR3: CASSRDHQTDTQYF. DNA for the CDR3: TGTGCCAGCAGCCGGGACCATCAGACAGATACGCAGTATTTT.

This clonotype was seen once. Germline is not matched at one junction end, which may reflect a read error. The rearrangement links TRBV12-3 or TRBV12-4 to TRBJ1-1; the D gene is possibly TRBD1 (5 bases). This CDR3 is 14 amino acids long. CDR3 DNA: TGTGCCAGCAATTTAAGAGGGGACGGCGGGGCTCCCCAATTT. This gives the protein CASNLRGDGGAPQF.

This clonotype has only one observation. The chain links TRBV20-1 to TRBJ2-4, with D possibly matching TRBD2 (5 bases). The CDR3 covers 16 residues. Germline values: CDR1 DFQATT, CDR2 SNEGSKA (reference sequence). V dropped 0 bases and J dropped 0 bases, with 12 bases sitting between them. The CDR3 sequence: CSARDPAGLAKNIQYF. CDR3 in DNA: TGCAGTGCTAGAGATCCGGCAGGACTAGCCAAAAACATTCAGTACTTC.

Only a few counts were recorded for this clonotype. The chain recombines TRBV4-1 with TRBJ2-5; D could derive from TRBD1 or TRBD2 (5 bases each). Germline CDR1 reads MGHRA; CDR2 reads YSYEKL. Trimming removed 4 bases from V and 2 bases from J, with 14 bases in between. This CDR3 contains 15 residues. CDR3 nucleotide sequence: TGCGCCAGCAGCCGGCTCGGGGCTACACAAGAGACCCAGTACTTC. It yields the protein CASSRLGATQETQYF.

The V and J genes are TRBV12-3 or TRBV12-4 and TRBJ1-2; 7 bases map to TRBD1. The CDR3 is 14 residues long. V dropped 5 bases and J dropped 7; count of bases not matched to a gene: 10. CDR3 region: CASSPRGRGPGYTF. As DNA, the CDR3 is TGTGCCAGCAGTCCCCGAGGTAGGGGGCCTGGCTACACCTTC.

This clonotype was picked up many times. The chain is built from TRBV5-1 and TRBJ2-2; 10 positions agree with TRBD2. This CDR3 has 14 residues. V lost 2 bases and J lost 6; bases outside the gene matches: 1. Per germline, CDR1 SGHRS and CDR2 YFSETQ. The CDR3 sequence: CASSFSGRSGELFF. The CDR3, as DNA: TGCGCCAGCAGCTTTAGCGGGAGGTCCGGGGAGCTGTTTTTT.

The V gene is TRBV27, the J gene TRBJ1-1; a weak D match, TRBD1 (5 bases). Trimming removed 6 bases from V and 1 base from J, with 12 bases in between. Germline CDR1 is MNHEY and CDR2 is SMNVEV (reference sequence). This CDR3 is 14 amino acids long. CDR3 protein: CASSLGRWNTEAFF. The CDR3 nucleotides read TGTGCCAGCAGCCTGGGACGGTGGAACACTGAAGCTTTCTTT.

This clonotype was observed a few times. The CDR3 loop is CASSELGQVYRYGYTF. The CDR3 nucleotides read TGTGCCAGCAGTGAACTTGGACAGGTTTACCGCTATGGCTACACCTTC. The chain uses TRBV6-1 and TRBJ1-2; 7 positions match TRBD1. CDR1 MNHNS and CDR2 SASEGT come from the germline V gene. This CDR3 spans 16 amino acids. Trimming at V came to 2 bases and at J to 4 bases, leaving 10 bases not matched to a gene.

This clonotype was observed once. It may be a read error: a sequence one base away is much more abundant. The chain recombines TRBV12-3 or TRBV12-4 with TRBJ2-7, with TRBD2 matching 10 bases. CDR3 length equals 15 residues. The trim removed 4 bases at V and 6 bases at J, leaving 9 bases unmatched. This chain's CDR3 is CASSSSGGGTCEQYF. CDR3 nucleotide sequence: TGTGCCAGCAGTTCCAGCGGGGGGGGGACCTGCGAGCAGTACTTC.